The 30 T cell receptor beta chains given below trace back to one sample, sequenced in a study of blood T cell repertoires in COVID-19. The assay was immunoSEQ multiplex PCR, and TCRdb's table has in-frame clones only and misses some. This repertoire shows some 200,000 clones, around four fifths found once; its top ten account for about an eighth. The specimen sequenced was peripheral blood. The receptors derive from a man between 25 and 39 years old with active or convalescent COVID-19.

V is TRBV5-1 and J is TRBJ2-2; 9 nucleotides match TRBD1. Germline V gene sequence: CDR1 SGHRS, CDR2 YFSETQ. Germline trimming cut 4 bases from V and 3 bases from J; bases unmatched to any gene: 4. CDR3 length equals 15 residues. DNA for the CDR3: TGCGCCAGCAGCCGGACAGGGGTTGACACCGGGGAGCTGTTTTTT. Amino acid sequence: CASSRTGVDTGELFF.

The chain employs TRBV19 and TRBJ2-1; D perhaps matches TRBD2 (6 bases). This CDR3 spans 13 amino acids. Germline CDR1 LNHDA, CDR2 SQIVND (reference sequence). Trimming removed 6 bases at V and 7 bases at J, with 13 bases between. The CDR3 region has the DNA TGTGCCAGTAGCTACCTTAGCGGTAATGAGCAGTTCTTC. Protein product: CASSYLSGNEQFF.

V and J are TRBV6-1 and TRBJ2-2, with D maybe TRBD1 (6 bases). This CDR3 region has 16 residues. Germline-derived CDR1 and CDR2 are MNHNS and SASEGT. Trimming stripped 2 bases from V and 0 bases from J, with 10 bases between. In DNA, the CDR3 is TGTGCCAGCAGTGAACTCCCAGGGGCGAACACCGGGGAGCTGTTTTTT. It yields the protein CASSELPGANTGELFF.

This chain uses TRBV2 with TRBJ2-3; 8 bases match TRBD1. Germline V gives CDR1 SNHLY, CDR2 FYNNEI. The CDR3 sequence is 15 residues long. V lost 6 bases and J lost 0; bases outside the gene matches: 5. The CDR3 nucleotides are TGTGCCAGCAGACCCGGACAGGGTAGCACAGATACGCAGTATTTT. Its translation is CASRPGQGSTDTQYF.

The J gene is TRBJ2-2, the V gene TRBV5-6; 10 positions match TRBD1. Germline loops: CDR1 SGHDT, CDR2 YYEEEE. CDR3 length equals 15 residues. Germline trimming cut 2 bases from V and 4 bases from J; bases unmatched to any gene: 2. The CDR3 DNA reads TGTGCCAGCAGCTTCCGGGACAGGGGCACCGGGGAGCTGTTTTTT. This encodes CASSFRDRGTGELFF. The variable domain in full, with the rest retrieved from reference TRBV5-6 and TRBJ2-2, is DAGVTQSPTHLIKTRGQQVTLRCSPKSGHDTVSWYQQALGQGPQFIFQYYEEEERQRGNFPDRFSGHQFPNYSSELNVNALLLGDSALYLCASSFRDRGTGELFFGEGSRLTVL.

This rearrangement joins TRBV7-9 to TRBJ1-1; 10 nucleotides align to TRBD1. V shed 5 bases and J 5 bases; nucleotides not matched to a gene: 5. This CDR3 region has 14 residues. The germline CDR1 and CDR2 sequences are SEHNR and FQNEAQ (reference sequence). The CDR3 sequence: CASSPGDRGTEAFF. CDR3 in DNA: TGTGCCAGCAGCCCGGGGGACAGGGGAACTGAAGCTTTCTTT.

The chain links TRBV6-2 or TRBV6-3 to TRBJ1-3; no firm D call. The CDR3 is made up of 14 amino acids. V lost 4 bases and J 2 bases, leaving 9 bases between the germline ends. Germline V gives CDR1 MNHEY, CDR2 SVGEGT. The CDR3 nucleotides are TGTGCCAGCAGTTCCCAAGGAGCTGGAAACACCATATATTTT. As protein: CASSSQGAGNTIYF.

There are a few counts of this clone. This sequence joins TRBV2 and TRBJ1-6, with D uncertain. This CDR3 is built from 13 residues. The V and J ends lost 6 bases and 7 bases respectively, with 10 bases between them. Per the germline V gene, CDR1 is SNHLY and CDR2 is FYNNEI. CDR3 sequence reads: CASRGVWNSPLHF. Written as DNA, the CDR3 is TGTGCCAGCAGGGGAGTTTGGAATTCACCCCTCCACTTT.

The chain couples TRBV7-2 to TRBJ2-1; 7 nucleotides line up with TRBD2. Germline assignment: CDR1 SGHTA and CDR2 FQGNSA. V dropped 3 bases and J dropped 2; count of bases not matched to a gene: 7. The CDR3 length is 16 residues. Here the CDR3 DNA reads TGTGCCAGCAGCTTCCTCGGCCTAGCGGCCTACAATGAGCAGTTCTTC. Amino acids: CASSFLGLAAYNEQFF.

CDR3 nucleotide sequence: TGTGCCTGGAGCAGGGGGGATGAAAAACTGTTTTTT. Protein: CAWSRGDEKLFF. V and J are TRBV30 and TRBJ1-4, with TRBD1 matching 7 bases. Per the germline V gene, CDR1 is GTSNPN and CDR2 is SVGIG (reference sequence). There are 12 residues in the CDR3. V lost 3 bases, J lost 6 bases, and 1 base stayed unmatched.

The chain employs TRBV11-3 and TRBJ2-5; tentatively, D is TRBD1 (7 bases). CDR1 is SGHNT, CDR2 YENEEA, per germline. This CDR3 has 14 residues. Trimming pared 3 bases from V and 4 bases from J, leaving 12 bases between. CDR3 DNA sequence: TGTGCCAGCAGCTTTCGACAGGGAGGAGAGACCCAGTACTTC. Amino acids: CASSFRQGGETQYF.

The chain carries TRBV6-5 and TRBJ1-1; tentatively, D is TRBD1 (5 bases). Germline loops: CDR1 MNHEY, CDR2 SVGAGI. The ends were cut back, 0 bases at V and 4 bases at J, with 9 bases in the middle. The CDR3 is 14 residues long. CDR3 DNA sequence: TGTGCCAGCAGTTACTCGGAGGGGAGCACTGAAGCTTTCTTT. Translation gives CASSYSEGSTEAFF.

The chain uses TRBV6-5 and TRBJ1-6; D unclear. In germline, CDR1 is MNHEY, CDR2 SVGAGI. V lost 0 bases to trimming and J lost 5 bases, with 11 bases between them. The CDR3 consists of 16 residues. The CDR3 protein is CASSYSPDIDNSPLHF. The CDR3 DNA follows: TGTGCCAGCAGTTACTCCCCCGACATTGATAATTCACCCCTCCACTTT.

J is TRBJ2-1 and V is TRBV4-3; a possible D gene is TRBD2 (5 bases). Germline-derived CDR1 and CDR2 are LGHNA and YSLEER. V was trimmed by 0 bases and J by 6 bases, leaving 12 bases between them. There are 15 residues in the CDR3. The CDR3 spells CASSQDLSSPNEQFF. CDR3 coding DNA: TGCGCCAGCAGCCAAGACCTTTCTAGCCCCAATGAGCAGTTCTTC.

This chain joins TRBV7-6 and TRBJ2-2; D possibly corresponds to TRBD2 (6 bases). The CDR3 loop spans 16 amino acids. Trimming took off 3 bases at V and 0 bases at J, with 11 bases between the two ends. The germline gives CDR1 SGHVS, CDR2 FNYEAQ. CDR3 bases: TGTGCCAGCAGCTTCGCGGGACTGCCGAACACCGGGGAGCTGTTTTTT. Residues: CASSFAGLPNTGELFF.

This rearrangement joins TRBV30 to TRBJ2-1; 7 bases map to TRBD2. The germline CDR1 and CDR2 sequences are GTSNPN and SVGIG (reference sequence). The J segment lost 0 bases and the V segment lost 5 bases, leaving 13 bases of the junction unmatched. This CDR3 contains 17 residues. CDR3 loop: CAWRGVLGAGSYNEQFF. The DNA for the CDR3 is TGTGCCTGGCGGGGGGTTTTGGGCGCTGGCTCCTACAATGAGCAGTTCTTC.

This clone has a handful of counts. The V gene is TRBV7-2, the J gene TRBJ2-1; 9 bases map to TRBD2. CDR1 is SGHTA, CDR2 FQGNSA, per germline. The CDR3 contains 16 residues. Trimming cost V 0 bases and J 6 bases; bases outside gene matches: 6. CDR3 nucleotide sequence: TGTGCCAGCAGCTTAGCGGGCGGGGGGGCCGTCAATGAGCAGTTCTTC. Amino acids: CASSLAGGGAVNEQFF. Using reference TRBV7-2 and TRBJ2-1 for the parts outside the CDR3, the full variable domain is GAGVSQSPSNKVTEKGKDVELRCDPISGHTALYWYRQSLGQGLEFLIYFQGNSAPDKSGLPSDRFSAERTGGSVSTLTIQRTQQEDSAVYLCASSLAGGGAVNEQFFGPGTRLTVL.

V gene TRBV5-6 combines with J gene TRBJ1-6; D gene unclear. This CDR3 has 16 residues. Germline CDR1 SGHDT, CDR2 YYEEEE. Trimming took off 2 bases at V and 0 bases at J, with 9 bases between the two ends. CDR3 bases: TGTGCCAGCAGCTTATATCCGAGCTCCTATAATTCACCCCTCCACTTT. Translation gives CASSLYPSSYNSPLHF.

The CDR3 is CASTISRITRDCTEAFF. As DNA, the CDR3 is TGTGCCAGCACCATTAGTCGAATTACCAGGGACTGCACTGAAGCTTTCTTT. This rearrangement joins TRBV11-2 to TRBJ1-1; weak D call: TRBD1 (5 bases). The CDR3 extends over 17 amino acids. Germline V gene data show CDR1 as SGHAT and CDR2 as FQNNGV. Trimming took off 7 bases at V and 4 bases at J, with 25 bases between the two ends. The full variable domain, its missing parts supplied by reference TRBV11-2 and TRBJ1-1, is EAGVAQSPRYKIIEKRQSVAFWCNPISGHATLYWYQQILGQGPKLLIQFQNNGVVDDSQLPKDRFSAERLKGVDSTLKIQPAKLEDSAVYLCASTISRITRDCTEAFFGQGTRLTVV.

In nucleotides, the CDR3 is TGTGCCTGGAGTTTTGCAGGAAACACTGAAGCTTTCTTT. Translation gives CAWSFAGNTEAFF. The chain recombines TRBV30 with TRBJ1-1; no clear D gene. Trimming took off 2 bases at V and 2 bases at J, with 9 bases between the two ends. CDR1 is GTSNPN, CDR2 SVGIG, per germline (reference sequence). This CDR3 is 13 amino acids long.

The J gene is TRBJ2-7, the V gene TRBV19, with TRBD2 matching over 7 bases. V gave up 8 bases and J gave up 4 bases; unmatched junction bases: 8. Germline V gene sequence: CDR1 LNHDA, CDR2 SQIVND (reference sequence). This CDR3 has 13 amino acids. Here the CDR3 reads CASGGTILYEQYF. The CDR3 DNA sequence: TGTGCCAGTGGGGGGACTATTTTGTACGAGCAGTACTTC. Complete variable domain (other parts from reference TRBV19 and TRBJ2-7): DGGITQSPKYLFRKEGQNVTLSCEQNLNHDAMYWYRQDPGQGLRLIYYSQIVNDFQKGDIAEGYSVSREKKESFPLTVTSAQKNPTAFYLCASGGTILYEQYFGPGTRLTVT.

The rearrangement links TRBV6-2 or TRBV6-3 to TRBJ2-7; tentative D call: TRBD2 (7 bases). Trimming shortened V by 4 bases and J by 6 bases, and 13 bases separated the two germline ends. This CDR3 comprises 13 residues. Germline CDR1 reads MNHEY; CDR2 reads SVGEGT. In nucleotides, the CDR3 is TGTGCCAGCAGTTTCAACAGGGAGGGCGAGCAGTACTTC. This gives the protein CASSFNREGEQYF.

The count of this clone is one. The V gene is TRBV12-3 or TRBV12-4, the J gene TRBJ1-5, with unresolved D. V dropped 3 bases and J dropped 2 bases, with 5 bases sitting between them. CDR3 size: 13 residues. The CDR3 DNA is TGTGCCAGCAGTTTCTTCGGCAATCAGCCCCAGCATTTT. It translates to CASSFFGNQPQHF.

The sample holds one count of this clone. DNA for the CDR3: TGTGCCAGCAGCAACGCCCCGACAGGGTTGAACACTGAAGCTTTCTTT. It specifies CASSNAPTGLNTEAFF. This chain uses TRBV5-4 with TRBJ1-1; 7 bases map to TRBD1. Germline trimming cut 4 bases from V and 0 bases from J; bases unmatched to any gene: 9. Germline assignment: CDR1 SGHNT and CDR2 YYREEE (reference sequence). This CDR3 has 16 amino acids.

The genes are TRBV7-9 and TRBJ1-1, with D possibly matching TRBD1 (6 bases). The V end was cut by 6 bases, the J end by 4 bases, with 18 bases between. Germline V gene data show CDR1 as SEHNR and CDR2 as FQNEAQ (reference sequence). The CDR3 is made up of 15 amino acids. This chain's CDR3 is CASRTGDGIGTEAFF. The CDR3 coding sequence is TGTGCCAGCAGGACAGGTGACGGGATAGGCACTGAAGCTTTCTTT.

The V call is TRBV7-6, the J call TRBJ2-1; 7 nucleotides match TRBD2. This CDR3 contains 16 residues. Germline values: CDR1 SGHVS, CDR2 FNYEAQ. V was clipped by 4 bases and J by 6 bases; unmatched bases: 12. Here the CDR3 reads CASSSASGWGGNEQFF. In nucleotides, the CDR3 is TGTGCCAGCAGCTCCGCATCGGGGTGGGGGGGCAATGAGCAGTTCTTC.

This chain connects TRBV1 to TRBJ1-3; TRBD1 was called by the table and not checked on the DNA. TRBV1 is noted as a pseudogene. There are 23 residues in the CDR3. CDR3 sequence (DNA): TGCACCAGCAGCCAACCCCCTCGGGGCTACCGGGACAGGGGACCATTTAGGGGAAACACCATATATTTT. Amino acid sequence: CTSSQPPRGYRDRGPFRGNTIYF.

The rearrangement joins TRBV5-1 to TRBJ2-5; the match to TRBD2 covers 7 bases. The CDR3 has 11 residues. J gave up 5 bases and V 7 bases, and 2 bases lay outside the gene matches. Germline V gene lookup returns CDR1 SGHRS and CDR2 YFSETQ. CDR3 protein: CASEGGETQYF. The CDR3 coding sequence is TGCGCCAGCGAGGGAGGGGAGACCCAGTACTTC.

V gene TRBV7-9 combines with J gene TRBJ2-7; no firm D call. The CDR3 covers 14 residues. V was clipped by 2 bases and J by 2 bases, with 10 bases between them. Germline V gene sequence: CDR1 SEHNR, CDR2 FQNEAQ (reference sequence). CDR3 region: CASSLTEFAYEQYF. CDR3 coding DNA: TGTGCCAGCAGCTTAACGGAGTTTGCCTACGAGCAGTACTTC.

The rearrangement uses TRBV11-2 and TRBJ1-4; 8 positions agree with TRBD1. Germline trimming cut 1 base from V and 0 bases from J; bases unmatched to any gene: 4. CDR1 SGHAT and CDR2 FQNNGV come from the germline V gene. CDR3 length: 17 amino acids. This chain's CDR3 is CASSLGDRFATNEKLFF. DNA for the CDR3: TGTGCCAGCAGCTTAGGGGACAGGTTTGCAACTAATGAAAAACTGTTTTTT.